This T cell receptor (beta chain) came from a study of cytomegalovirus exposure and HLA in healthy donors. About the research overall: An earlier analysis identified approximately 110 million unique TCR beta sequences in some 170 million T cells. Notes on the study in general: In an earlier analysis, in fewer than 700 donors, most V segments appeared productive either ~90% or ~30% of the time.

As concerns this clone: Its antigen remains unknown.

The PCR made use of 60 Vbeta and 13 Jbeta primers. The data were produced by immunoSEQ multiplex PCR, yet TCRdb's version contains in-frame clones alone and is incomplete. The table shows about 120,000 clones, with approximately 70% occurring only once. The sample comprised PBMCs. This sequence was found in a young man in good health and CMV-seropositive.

The chain's CDR3 is CSVDRRGSYNEQFF. The CDR3 nucleotides are TGCAGCGTTGACCGACGGGGGTCCTACAATGAGCAGTTCTTC. V usage is TRBV29-1 and J usage is TRBJ2-1; D perhaps matches TRBD2 (6 bases). V was trimmed by 3 bases and J by 1 base, leaving 10 bases between them. From germline, CDR1 is SQVTM and CDR2 ANQGSEA. The CDR3 totals 14 residues.